Listed below are T cell receptor beta chains from one sample, sequenced in a study of response to subunit inactivated influenza vaccine. TCRdb re-derived calls from the RT-PCR reads in MiXCR, one entry per CDR3 protein. The sample includes about 160,000 distinct CDR3 sequences, 9.5% to 13% of them seen just once. The starting material was non-naive T cells sorted from PBMCs, obtained 40 to 50 days after vaccination. These receptors all come from a man in his fifties or sixties who received an inactivated influenza vaccine. The CDR3 runs from the conserved cysteine through the conserved F or W. The order of the fields is V gene, CDR3 length, J gene, D gene, clone size, CDR3 protein, CDR3 DNA. The D gene is left open where the match is weak. Rows give clone size only sometimes, using once, few, many, or a class for an expanded clone.

TRBV7-2,15,TRBJ2-5,TRBD2,few,CASSFGRGGPKTQYF,TGTGCCAGCAGCTTTGGCCGGGGGGGCCCGAAGACCCAGTACTTC
TRBV12-3/TRBV12-4,16,TRBJ2-1,-,few,CASSFGAGAPHNEQFF,TGTGCCAGCAGTTTCGGCGCGGGGGCCCCCCACAATGAGCAGTTCTTC
TRBV20-1,14,TRBJ2-5,TRBD2,-,CSARTVGGLETQYF,TGCAGTGCTAGAACGGTGGGAGGGCTGGAGACCCAGTACTTC
TRBV29-1,12,TRBJ2-5,-,many,CSTLWGIETQYF,TGCAGCACCTTATGGGGGATCGAGACCCAGTACTTC
TRBV20-1,11,TRBJ2-2,-,-,CSGLNTGELFF,TGCAGCGGACTGAACACCGGGGAGCTGTTTTTT
TRBV7-9,15,TRBJ2-1,-,many,CASSLAVRVYNEQFF,TGTGCCAGCAGCTTAGCGGTCAGGGTCTACAATGAGCAGTTCTTC
TRBV20-1,14,TRBJ2-1,-,many,CSARLPRGYNEQFF,TGCAGTGCTAGGCTTCCCCGGGGTTACAATGAGCAGTTCTTC
TRBV7-6,14,TRBJ2-5,-,few,CASSPTFRAETQYF,TGTGCCAGCAGCCCGACTTTTCGGGCGGAGACCCAGTACTTC
TRBV24-1,18,TRBJ2-2,-,few,CATSDVPNPRTATGELFF,TGTGCCACCAGTGATGTCCCTAACCCCCGGACAGCCACCGGGGAGCTGTTTTTT
TRBV14,15,TRBJ1-6,-,-,CASSHGQQHNSPLHF,TGTGCCAGCAGCCATGGACAGCAACATAATTCACCCCTCCACTTT
TRBV20-1,12,TRBJ2-1,-,-,CSADTTYNEQFF,TGCAGTGCTGATACAACCTACAATGAGCAGTTCTTC
TRBV28,17,TRBJ2-3,TRBD2,few,CASSLDPGTSGGRSQYF,TGTGCCAGCAGTTTAGACCCTGGGACTAGCGGGGGGAGGTCGCAGTATTTT
TRBV29-1,12,TRBJ2-7,-,many,CSVEVWGNEQYF,TGCAGCGTTGAAGTCTGGGGGAACGAGCAGTACTTC
TRBV7-8,15,TRBJ1-1,-,few,CASSPGQSVNTEAFF,TGTGCCAGCAGCCCAGGACAGTCGGTGAACACTGAAGCTTTCTTT
TRBV5-1,15,TRBJ1-2,TRBD1,few,CASSSTGGLERGYTF,TGCGCCAGCAGCTCGACAGGGGGCCTGGAGAGGGGCTACACCTTC
TRBV20-1,15,TRBJ1-1,TRBD1,few,CSADPKRDSYTEAFF,TGCAGTGCTGACCCCAAAAGGGACAGCTACACTGAAGCTTTCTTT
TRBV2,16,TRBJ1-1,-,few,CASSLTSGQITPEAFF,TGTGCCAGCAGTCTCACTTCCGGACAGATCACCCCCGAAGCTTTCTTT